This entry concerns a single T cell receptor beta chain. A junction end diverges from the germline sequence, so it may reflect a read error. This sample is part of a study of blood T cell repertoires in COVID-19. Study summary: Both acute and convalescent COVID-19 samples were obtained from the United States, Italy and Spain. The analysed material was cDNA or gDNA that came from T cells, B-cell-depleted T cells, or PBMCs.

In the authors' methods: Nucleated cell counts were estimated from reference gene primer amplification. The method was immunoSEQ multiplex PCR; TCRdb's version includes in-frame clones alone and lacks a portion of them. V and J calls and clone size are as listed in that table; D and trimming were resolved from the DNA. The table has about 200,000 clones, about 90% seen once; the top ten hold around 1.6%. Sequencing was carried out using peripheral blood. The receptor's source is a man between 18 and 35 years old with active or convalescent COVID-19.

Written as DNA, the CDR3 is TGTGCTAGCAGCCAACGGACAGGGATAACCGGGGAGCTGTTTTTT. Translated: CASSQRTGITGELFF. The rearrangement joins TRBV7-7 to TRBJ2-2; 8 bases map to TRBD1. The CDR3 contains 15 residues. CDR1 and CDR2 from the germline V gene are SSHAT and FNYEAQ (reference sequence).